Listed here are 13 T cell receptor beta chains from one sample, sequenced in a study of identical twins. Using its own MiXCR run on the 5' RACE reads, TCRdb lists one record per CDR3 protein. The sample carries roughly 350,000 distinct CDR3 sequences, approximately 10% recorded once. Sequenced material: naive T cells sorted from blood. These receptors were obtained from a woman aged 45-65 years in good health.

This clonotype occurred a few times. The genes are TRBV3-1 and TRBJ2-3; D may be TRBD2 (5 bases). The CDR3 loop spans 17 amino acids. Germline CDR1 and CDR2: LGHDT and YNNKEL (reference sequence). The germline V and J ends were trimmed by 0 bases and 2 bases, with 15 bases remaining between them. CDR3 nucleotide sequence: TGTGCCAGCAGCCAAGATGGGCGAGCGGAGACCACAGATACGCAGTATTTT. This sequence encodes CASSQDGRAETTDTQYF.

This clonotype was detected only a few times. The rearrangement links TRBV9 to TRBJ2-7, with 9 bases aligning to TRBD2. The CDR3 runs to 14 residues. Unmatched junction bases numbered 6, after V lost 3 bases and J lost 5 bases. Germline CDR1 SGDLS, CDR2 YYNGEE. CDR3: CASSGAGGPNEQYV. CDR3 in DNA: TGTGCCAGCAGCGGCGCGGGAGGGCCGAACGAGCAGTACGTC.

This clonotype has ten or more counts. The chain couples TRBV5-1 to TRBJ2-5; 13 nucleotides agree with TRBD2. The CDR3 has 15 residues. V gave up 4 bases and J gave up 5 bases; unmatched junction bases: 5. Per germline, CDR1 SGHRS and CDR2 YFSETQ. As DNA, the CDR3 is TGCGCCAGCAGCGAGGGACTAGCGGGAAGGGAGACCCAGTACTTC. As protein: CASSEGLAGRETQYF.

This clonotype turned up a few times. The V call is TRBV10-3, the J call TRBJ2-3, with TRBD2 matching 11 bases. Germline V gene lookup returns CDR1 ENHRY and CDR2 SYGVKD. The CDR3 is 15 amino acids. With V trimmed by 11 bases and J by 7 bases, 14 bases remained unmatched. For the CDR3, the DNA is TGTGCCTTGCGGCCCACTAGCGGGAGTGGGAATACGCAGTATTTT. This gives the protein CALRPTSGSGNTQYF.

This sequence joins TRBV7-9 and TRBJ2-1, with 10 bases matching TRBD2. The CDR3 covers 17 residues. The V and J ends lost 11 bases and 6 bases, in that order; junction bases with no gene match: 19. The V gene's germline CDR1 is SEHNR and CDR2 FQNEAQ (reference sequence). Here the CDR3 DNA reads TGTGCCTGGAAAACCGCCCCCCGAGCGGGAGGGCCCAATGAGCAGTTCTTC. Translation: CAWKTAPRAGGPNEQFF.

The chain links TRBV20-1 to TRBJ2-7; the D gene is possibly TRBD1 (6 bases). Germline-derived CDR1 and CDR2 are DFQATT and SNEGSKA (reference sequence). V lost 3 bases, J lost 0 bases, and 27 bases lay in between. The CDR3 loop spans 19 amino acids. The CDR3 bases are TGCAGTGCTAGGTATGCACCATGGGACATTGATTACAGCTCCTACGAGCAGTACTTC. This translates into CSARYAPWDIDYSSYEQYF.

The chain couples TRBV10-3 to TRBJ1-5; D call uncertain. Trimming cost V 4 bases and J 5 bases, with 12 bases left between them. Germline-derived CDR1 and CDR2 are ENHRY and SYGVKD. There are 14 residues in the CDR3. In DNA, the CDR3 is TGTGCCATCAGTGGGATAGGGAGAGATCAGCCCCAGCATTTT. Protein: CAISGIGRDQPQHF.

This clonotype was seen repeatedly, ten times or more. The V gene is TRBV6-5, the J gene TRBJ1-4; no firm D call. This CDR3 comprises 12 residues. CDR1 is MNHEY, CDR2 SVGAGI, per germline. Trimming took 6 bases from V and 10 from J, leaving 12 bases between them. The CDR3 DNA reads as TGTGCCAGCAGCCCCTCAGTGGGAAAACTGTTTTTT. Residues: CASSPSVGKLFF.

This clonotype was detected a few times. This chain links TRBV20-1 with TRBJ1-5; 11 bases match TRBD1. Germline CDR1 DFQATT, CDR2 SNEGSKA (reference sequence). The CDR3 covers 17 residues. J was trimmed by 1 base and V by 2 bases; bases with no gene match: 7. The CDR3, as DNA: TGCAGTGCTAGAATATGGACAGGGGGCGGGAGCAATCAGCCCCAGCATTTT. Translation gives CSARIWTGGGSNQPQHF.

This clonotype was observed a handful of times. The chain recombines TRBV4-2 with TRBJ2-2, with 12 bases lining up with TRBD2. CDR3 size: 17 residues. Germline V CDR1 and CDR2: LGHNA, YNFKEQ. The V segment lost 4 bases and the J segment 4 bases; nucleotides outside the gene matches: 7. The CDR3 loop reads CASSPAGLAGLTGELFF. CDR3 bases: TGTGCCAGCAGCCCAGCGGGACTAGCGGGCCTCACCGGGGAGCTGTTTTTT.

This clonotype has just a few counts. V gene TRBV15 combines with J gene TRBJ2-3, with D possibly being TRBD2 (6 bases). Germline V gives CDR1 LNHNV, CDR2 YYDKDF (reference sequence). Trimming removed 8 bases from V and 4 bases from J, with 13 bases in between. The CDR3 covers 13 residues. CDR3: CATGGARADTQYF. CDR3 bases: TGTGCCACCGGAGGGGCTCGCGCAGATACGCAGTATTTT.

The sample holds a few counts of this clonotype. The chain has TRBV29-1 and TRBJ1-1; the D gene is possibly TRBD1 (6 bases). The V and J ends lost 3 bases and 0 bases respectively, with 11 bases between them. The CDR3 is 14 residues long. The germline V gene encodes CDR1 SQVTM and CDR2 ANQGSEA. CDR3 amino acids: CSVDGGGLNTEAFF. CDR3 in DNA: TGCAGCGTTGATGGCGGGGGGCTGAACACTGAAGCTTTCTTT.

This clonotype was seen more than once but under ten times. The rearrangement uses TRBV11-3 and TRBJ1-1; no reliable D call. Germline CDR1 is SGHNT and CDR2 is YENEEA. V gave up 4 bases and J gave up 7 bases, with 10 bases separating them. This CDR3 region has 12 residues. For the CDR3, the DNA is TGTGCCAGCAGCTACATGGATGGTGAAGCTTTCTTT. Translated, it gives CASSYMDGEAFF.